This is a list of T cell receptor beta chains from one sample in a study of cytomegalovirus exposure and HLA in healthy donors. Profiled with immunoSEQ multiplex PCR; TCRdb holds only in-frame clones, not every one. This sample's table has 35,000 to 45,000 clones. The sample comprised PBMCs. The source is a man aged 25 to 45 in good health and CMV-seronegative. Each CDR3 is given with its conserved first and last residue. D genes are given only for firm matches.

J | V | D | CDR3 | DNA
TRBJ2-7 | TRBV5-1 | TRBD1 | CASSLSGDSSYEQYF | TGCGCCAGCAGCTTGTCCGGGGACAGTTCCTACGAGCAGTACTTC
TRBJ2-1 | TRBV18 | TRBD2 | CASSPLAGGLDSYNEQFF | TGTGCCAGCTCACCACTAGCGGGAGGGCTTGATTCCTACAATGAGCAGTTCTTC
TRBJ2-2 | TRBV7-3 | TRBD1 | CASSLESPGFQGAGELFF | TGTGCCAGCAGCTTAGAGTCACCGGGCTTTCAGGGGGCCGGGGAGCTGTTTTTT
TRBJ2-7 | TRBV9 | TRBD2 | CASSVGTSGGEQYF | TGTGCCAGCAGCGTGGGGACTAGCGGTGGCGAGCAGTACTTC
TRBJ1-6 | TRBV7-8 | NA | CASSLARNSPLPF | TGTGCCAGCAGCTTAGCCAGAAATTCACCCCTCCCCTTT
TRBJ2-2 | TRBV6-1 | TRBD1 | CASMDRASAGELFF | TGTGCCAGCATGGACAGGGCGTCGGCCGGGGAGCTGTTTTTT
TRBJ2-2 | TRBV10-3 | NA | CAISESLTGPGELFF | TGTGCCATCAGTGAATCCCTCACAGGGCCCGGGGAGCTGTTTTTT
TRBJ2-7 | TRBV2 | TRBD2 | CASSEPLAGVYEQYF | TGTGCCAGCAGTGAACCCCTAGCGGGAGTGTACGAGCAGTACTTC
TRBJ1-6 | TRBV5-6 | NA | CASSPGTGSPLHF | TGTGCCAGCAGCCCGGGAACCGGTTCACCCCTCCACTTT
TRBJ2-1 | TRBV6-5 | NA | CASRVADLYNEQFF | TGTGCCAGCAGGGTAGCGGACCTCTACAATGAGCAGTTCTTC
TRBJ2-7 | TRBV27 | NA | CASSSSRGGLSSYEQYF | TGTGCCAGCAGTTCCTCGAGGGGAGGTCTGAGCTCCTACGAGCAGTACTTC
TRBJ1-4 | TRBV15 | NA | CATSRDRAGMELFF | TGTGCCACCAGCAGAGACAGGGCTGGTATGGAACTGTTTTTT
TRBJ2-1 | TRBV4-3 | TRBD2 | CASSQDPAGNNEQFF | TGCGCCAGCAGCCAAGATCCAGCGGGGAACAATGAGCAGTTCTTC
TRBJ2-2 | TRBV25-1 | NA | CASSSARGTGELFF | TGTGCCAGCAGTTCAGCGAGGGGGACCGGGGAGCTGTTTTTT
TRBJ2-1 | TRBV9 | TRBD2 | CASSTRTSFDEQFF | TGTGCCAGCAGCACACGGACTAGCTTTGATGAGCAGTTCTTC
TRBJ1-2 | TRBV5-1 | NA | CASSLGMAGEGYGYTF | TGCGCCAGCAGCTTGGGGATGGCAGGGGAAGGCTATGGCTACACCTTC
TRBJ1-1 | TRBV6-4 | NA | CASSHLKTLNTEAFF | TGTGCCAGCAGTCACCTAAAAACCTTGAACACTGAAGCTTTCTTT
TRBJ1-6 | TRBV4-1 | NA | CASSQSYSNSPLHF | TGCGCCAGCAGCCAATCGTACAGTAATTCACCCCTCCACTTT
TRBJ2-3 | TRBV4-1 | NA | CASSQTPDTQYF | TGCGCCAGCAGCCAAACTCCAGATACGCAGTATTTT
TRBJ1-2 | TRBV10-3 | TRBD1 | CAISESMDRVYGYTF | TGTGCCATCAGTGAGTCAATGGACAGGGTCTATGGCTACACCTTC
TRBJ1-5 | TRBV2 | NA | CASSERGGYQPQHF | TGTGCCAGCAGTGAAAGGGGAGGGTATCAGCCCCAGCATTTT
TRBJ1-3 | TRBV5-1 | NA | CASSREDAISGNTIYF | TGCGCCAGCAGCAGGGAGGATGCTATCTCTGGAAACACCATATATTTT
TRBJ1-1 | TRBV7-3 | NA | CASSLRDKNTEAFF | TGTGCCAGCAGCTTAAGGGACAAGAACACTGAAGCTTTCTTT
TRBJ1-5 | TRBV6-6 | NA | CASSQGTPELNQHQHF | TGTGCCAGCAGCCAGGGCACCCCGGAGCTCAATCAGCACCAGCATTTT
TRBJ2-7 | TRBV5-6 | NA | CASSPAYMGQPYEQYF | TGTGCCAGCAGCCCCGCTTATATGGGGCAGCCCTACGAGCAGTACTTC
TRBJ2-7 | TRBV6-5 | TRBD1 | CASSYTGQGDEQYF | TGTGCCAGCAGTTACACAGGACAGGGGGACGAGCAGTACTTC
TRBJ2-7 | TRBV7-9 | TRBD1 | CASSGRQGMKEQYF | TGTGCCAGCAGCGGAAGACAGGGGATGAAAGAGCAGTACTTC
TRBJ1-4 | TRBV4-3 | NA | CASSRGRAPSRLFF | TGCGCCAGCAGCCGGGGCAGGGCCCCGAGTAGACTGTTTTTT
TRBJ2-1 | TRBV7-8 | TRBD2 | CASSDGTSVDNEQFF | TGTGCCAGCAGCGATGGGACTAGCGTCGACAATGAGCAGTTCTTC
TRBJ2-4 | TRBV7-8 | NA | CASSLSPRSIAKNIQYF | TGTGCCAGCAGCTTGAGTCCCCGCTCTATAGCCAAAAACATTCAGTACTTC
TRBJ2-3 | TRBV15 | TRBD2 | CATSRDRLAGVDTQYF | TGTGCCACCAGCAGAGATCGTTTAGCGGGAGTAGATACGCAGTATTTT
TRBJ2-2 | TRBV7-2 | NA | CASSSLVSLAGELFF | TGTGCCAGCAGCTCACTAGTTTCGTTGGCCGGGGAGCTGTTTTTT
TRBJ2-7 | TRBV5-1 | TRBD2 | CASSSGTSGVDEQYF | TGCGCCAGCAGCTCCGGGACTAGCGGGGTCGACGAGCAGTACTTC
TRBJ1-1 | TRBV11-3 | NA | CASSPGRGSTEAFF | TGTGCCAGCAGCCCAGGAAGGGGGAGCACTGAAGCTTTCTTT
TRBJ2-7 | TRBV27 | NA | CASSSSRGRDYEQYF | TGTGCCAGCAGTTCCTCCAGGGGTCGGGATTACGAGCAGTACTTC